A single sample is the source of the 6 T cell receptor beta chains below, sequenced in a study of post-analysis software for immune sequencing data. cDNA libraries of TCR beta carried unique molecular identifiers. TCRdb called the PCR reads again in MiXCR, with one record for every CDR3 protein. Of about 160,000 distinct CDR3 sequences in the sample, about 37% were seen once. The sample here was blood, taken after autologous hematopoietic stem cell transplantation. The source of these receptors is a girl between 5 and 17 years old with multiple sclerosis.

This clonotype showed up many times. V is TRBV7-2 and J is TRBJ2-7, with TRBD2 identical over 9 bases. There are 14 residues in the CDR3. Per germline, CDR1 SGHTA and CDR2 FQGNSA. J lost 6 bases, V lost 5 bases, and 8 bases had no gene match. This CDR3 reads CASSRSGRSGEQYF. The DNA for the CDR3 is TGTGCCAGCAGCCGTAGCGGGAGATCAGGCGAGCAGTACTTC.

The CDR3 spells CASSERAGSVTGELFF. CDR3 in DNA: TGTGCCAGCAGCGAGCGAGCGGGATCGGTCACCGGGGAGCTGTTTTTT. The chain recombines TRBV9 with TRBJ2-2; TRBD2 matches at 7 bases. The junction had 9 bases not matched to a gene; V was cut back by 3 bases and J by 4 bases. The CDR3 spans 16 residues. Looked up from germline, CDR1 is SGDLS and CDR2 is YYNGEE.

This chain connects TRBV5-1 to TRBJ2-1; D might be TRBD2 (5 bases). Trimming left V 5 bases short and J 0 bases short, with 12 bases between. Germline values: CDR1 SGHRS, CDR2 YFSETQ. The CDR3 is 15 residues long. In nucleotides, the CDR3 is TGCGCCAGCAGGCCGACCGGGGTCTCCTACAATGAGCAGTTCTTC. Protein: CASRPTGVSYNEQFF. Based on the CDR3 plus reference TRBV5-1 and TRBJ2-1, the full variable domain is KAGVTQTPRYLIKTRGQQVTLSCSPISGHRSVSWYQQTPGQGLQFLFEYFSETQRNKGNFPGRFSGRQFSNSRSEMNVSTLELGDSALYLCASRPTGVSYNEQFFGPGTRLTVL.

The chain combines TRBV10-3 with TRBJ2-5; D may be TRBD1 (5 bases). CDR1 and CDR2 from the germline V gene are ENHRY and SYGVKD. The CDR3 is made up of 14 amino acids. V gave up 0 bases and J gave up 11 bases, with 16 bases separating them. This CDR3 reads CAISESQGVHEQYF. DNA of the CDR3: TGTGCCATCAGTGAGTCTCAGGGTGTCCATGAGCAGTACTTC.

The count of this clonotype is one. The CDR3 loop reads CASSQKPRGANVLTF. The CDR3 nucleotides read TGTGCCAGCAGCCAAAAACCGCGGGGGGCCAACGTCCTGACTTTC. The chain couples TRBV3-1 to TRBJ2-6; unclear D gene. Germline V gene lookup returns CDR1 LGHDT and CDR2 YNNKEL (reference sequence). CDR3 length: 15 residues. V lost 2 bases and J lost 4, with 9 bases in between.

V is TRBV7-8 and J is TRBJ1-5; 8 bases agree with TRBD1. The CDR3 contains 19 residues. The germline gives CDR1 SGHVS, CDR2 FQNEAQ. V shed 5 bases, J shed 2 bases, and the junction held 17 bases outside the gene matches. For the CDR3, the DNA is TGTGCCAGCAGCCCGCGCGGGACAGGAACCCTGGGGGGCAATCAGCCCCAGCATTTT. Translated: CASSPRGTGTLGGNQPQHF.